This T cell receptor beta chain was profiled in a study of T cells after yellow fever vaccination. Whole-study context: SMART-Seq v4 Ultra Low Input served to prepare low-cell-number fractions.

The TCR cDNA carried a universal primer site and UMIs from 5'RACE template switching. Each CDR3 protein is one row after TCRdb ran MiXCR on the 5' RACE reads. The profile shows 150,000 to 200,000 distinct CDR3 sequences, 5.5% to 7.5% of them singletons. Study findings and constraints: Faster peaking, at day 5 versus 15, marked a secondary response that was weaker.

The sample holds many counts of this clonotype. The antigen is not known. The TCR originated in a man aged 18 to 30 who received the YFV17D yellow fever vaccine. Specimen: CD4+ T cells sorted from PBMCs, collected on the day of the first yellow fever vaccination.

The CDR3 nucleotides are TGTGCCACCGCAGATGGCACCTTGGACACCGGGGAGCTGTTTTTT. Translating gives CATADGTLDTGELFF. The chain joins TRBV24-1 to TRBJ2-2; D is uncertain. Germline CDR1 reads KGHDR; CDR2 reads SFDVKD. Trimming took off 9 bases at V and 3 bases at J, with 16 bases between the two ends. CDR3 length: 15 amino acids.